These 18 T cell receptor beta chains were sequenced from one sample in a study of control samples from healthy donors and cancer patients. Libraries were prepared by immunoSEQ multiplex PCR; TCRdb keeps only in-frame clonotypes and omits some of them. The sample comprises over 80,000 clones, roughly four fifths of which are singletons, and 2% to 2.5% rests with the top ten. Source material: blood. All receptors derive from a man in his 60s in good health.

The chain links TRBV24-1 to TRBJ1-2; 7 nucleotides match TRBD1. This CDR3 is 15 amino acids long. The V and J ends lost 1 base and 4 bases, in that order; junction bases with no gene match: 5. In germline, CDR1 is KGHDR, CDR2 SFDVKD. The CDR3 nucleotides are TGTGCCACCAGTGATTTCGGACAGGACCTCTATGGCTACACCTTC. As protein: CATSDFGQDLYGYTF.

V and J are TRBV13 and TRBJ2-7; D not resolved. This CDR3 region has 15 residues. V lost 1 base, J lost 3 bases, and 13 bases lay in between. CDR1 and CDR2 (germline): PRHDT, FYEKMQ (reference sequence). The CDR3 loop reads CASSLEGSTSYEQYF. The CDR3 nucleotides read TGTGCCAGCAGCTTAGAGGGCTCCACAAGCTACGAGCAGTACTTC.

The chain employs TRBV7-9 and TRBJ2-3; a possible D gene is TRBD2 (6 bases). The germline CDR1 and CDR2 sequences are SEHNR and FQNEAQ (reference sequence). Trimming took 1 base from V and 0 from J, leaving 14 bases between them. The CDR3 has 17 residues. The CDR3 bases are TGTGCCAGCAGCTTAGGACGTTGGGGGGTGAGCACAGATACGCAGTATTTT. It codes for CASSLGRWGVSTDTQYF.

The rearrangement uses TRBV27 and TRBJ1-2; 7 nucleotides line up with TRBD1. Germline assignment: CDR1 MNHEY and CDR2 SMNVEV (reference sequence). The CDR3 contains 13 residues. V shed 3 bases and J 6 bases; nucleotides not matched to a gene: 4. The CDR3 loop reads CASSFPGGDGYTF. For the CDR3, the DNA is TGTGCCAGCAGTTTCCCAGGGGGGGATGGCTACACCTTC.

The V and J genes are TRBV7-8 and TRBJ2-1, with 12 bases that match TRBD1. The germline V gene has CDR1 SGHVS and CDR2 FQNEAQ. The CDR3 consists of 19 residues. With 5 bases clipped from V and 2 bases from J, the junction kept 13 bases outside the gene matches. CDR3 in DNA: TGTGCCAGCAGCCCGAAGGGACAGGGGGCTGGGGGAACCTACAATGAGCAGTTCTTC. Its protein is CASSPKGQGAGGTYNEQFF.

CDR3 sequence: CASTVGTTTDTQYF. Here the CDR3 DNA reads TGTGCCAGCACCGTAGGGACAACCACAGATACGCAGTATTTT. The chain couples TRBV6-6 to TRBJ2-3; possibly TRBD1 for D (6 bases). V dropped 7 bases and J dropped 2 bases, with 13 bases sitting between them. CDR1 MNHNY and CDR2 SVGAGI come from the germline V gene (reference sequence). The CDR3 is 14 amino acids.

The J gene is TRBJ1-5, the V gene TRBV5-6; TRBD1 matches 9 bases. The CDR3 extends over 16 amino acids. Germline loops: CDR1 SGHDT, CDR2 YYEEEE. V gave up 1 base and J gave up 1 base; unmatched junction bases: 3. The CDR3 sequence is CASSLFGTGSNQPQHF. The CDR3 DNA sequence: TGTGCCAGCAGCTTGTTCGGGACAGGGAGCAATCAGCCCCAGCATTTT. Using reference TRBV5-6 and TRBJ1-5 for the parts outside the CDR3, the full variable domain is DAGVTQSPTHLIKTRGQQVTLRCSPKSGHDTVSWYQQALGQGPQFIFQYYEEEERQRGNFPDRFSGHQFPNYSSELNVNALLLGDSALYLCASSLFGTGSNQPQHFGDGTRLSIL.

The chain is built from TRBV11-2 and TRBJ2-2; tentative D call: TRBD2 (7 bases). CDR3 size: 15 residues. The germline gives CDR1 SGHAT, CDR2 FQNNGV. V was pared by 1 base and J by 6 bases, with 12 bases between. CDR3 residues: CASSLVGGAPGELFF. The CDR3 DNA reads TGTGCCAGCAGCTTAGTTGGGGGGGCCCCCGGGGAGCTGTTTTTT.

The rearrangement joins TRBV25-1 to TRBJ2-7; maybe TRBD2 (7 bases). Trimming shortened V by 7 bases and J by 0 bases, and 16 bases separated the two germline ends. Germline CDR1 MGHDK, CDR2 SYGVNS. The CDR3 contains 15 residues. The CDR3 bases are TGTGCCAGCAACCCTAGGGGAGGGGGCTCCTACGAGCAGTACTTC. It codes for CASNPRGGGSYEQYF.

This chain links TRBV7-9 with TRBJ1-6, with 7 bases fitting TRBD1. V shed 1 base and J 0 bases; nucleotides not matched to a gene: 6. Germline loops: CDR1 SEHNR, CDR2 FQNEAQ (reference sequence). The CDR3 has 18 residues. The CDR3 nucleotides read TGTGCCAGCAGCTTAGGACCGACAGGGAGCTCCTATAATTCACCCCTCCACTTT. Translating gives CASSLGPTGSSYNSPLHF.

The chain recombines TRBV5-6 with TRBJ2-5; 7 bases are shared with TRBD1. The CDR3 runs to 14 residues. Trimming cost V 5 bases and J 7 bases; bases outside gene matches: 11. From germline, CDR1 is SGHDT and CDR2 YYEEEE. CDR3 loop: CASRRPGQSPTQYF. CDR3 DNA: TGTGCCAGCAGACGCCCGGGACAGTCCCCGACCCAGTACTTC.

The chain joins TRBV4-1 to TRBJ1-5; the D is unclear. CDR3 length equals 17 residues. The V gene lost 1 base and the J gene lost 3 bases, with 16 bases spanning the gap. Per germline, CDR1 MGHRA and CDR2 YSYEKL. CDR3 region: CASSQVRGTRDNQPQHF. The DNA for the CDR3 is TGCGCCAGCAGCCAAGTTCGGGGAACGAGGGACAATCAGCCCCAGCATTTT.

The genes are TRBV3-1 (or the pseudogene TRBV3-2) and TRBJ1-1, with D tentatively TRBD1 (5 bases). Germline CDR1 and CDR2: LGHDT and YNNKEL (reference sequence). V lost 2 bases to trimming and J lost 4 bases, with 8 bases between them. CDR3 size: 13 residues. The CDR3 reads CASSQQGITEAFF. The DNA for the CDR3 is TGTGCCAGCAGCCAACAGGGCATCACTGAAGCTTTCTTT.

V usage is TRBV4-1 and J usage is TRBJ1-3, with 7 bases aligning to TRBD1. Trimming removed 5 bases from V and 0 bases from J; junction bases left unmatched: 22. Germline loops: CDR1 MGHRA, CDR2 YSYEKL. The CDR3 is made up of 21 amino acids. This CDR3 is CASSGWSSAAGGPSSGNTIYF. The CDR3 bases are TGCGCCAGCAGCGGGTGGAGTAGCGCGGCAGGGGGTCCGAGCTCTGGAAACACCATATATTTT.

The chain carries TRBV19 and TRBJ2-5; the match to TRBD2 covers 15 bases. The CDR3 length is 17 residues. Looked up from germline, CDR1 is LNHDA and CDR2 is SQIVND (reference sequence). V lost 4 bases to trimming and J lost 4 bases; unmatched junction nucleotides: 7. CDR3 residues: CASSTTGLAGGRETQYF. As DNA, the CDR3 is TGTGCCAGTAGTACAACCGGACTAGCGGGGGGGCGAGAGACCCAGTACTTC.

The CDR3 is CSVVRGQETQYF. The CDR3 DNA follows: TGCAGCGTTGTGAGGGGGCAGGAGACCCAGTACTTC. The chain employs TRBV29-1 and TRBJ2-5; 7 nucleotides match TRBD1. Germline lookup yields CDR1 SQVTM and CDR2 ANQGSEA. The CDR3 spans 12 residues. Trimming cost V 4 bases and J 5 bases; bases outside gene matches: 4.

This chain connects TRBV6-4 to TRBJ2-1; D not resolved. This CDR3 is built from 12 residues. The germline V gene has CDR1 MRHNA and CDR2 SNTAGT. Trimming pared 1 base from V and 9 bases from J, leaving 7 bases between. In nucleotides, the CDR3 is TGTGCCAGCAGTGACTATCTGGGTGAGCAGTTCTTC. Its protein is CASSDYLGEQFF.

This clone was seen a handful of times. CDR3 sequence (DNA): TGTGCCAGCAGCGGGACAGCTGGGGCCAACGTCCTGACTTTC. This sequence encodes CASSGTAGANVLTF. The J gene is TRBJ2-6, the V gene TRBV2; TRBD1 agrees at 7 bases. The V segment lost 6 bases and the J segment 2 bases; nucleotides outside the gene matches: 1. The germline CDR1 and CDR2 sequences are SNHLY and FYNNEI. The CDR3 is 14 amino acids.